The 14 T cell receptor beta chains listed next were all sequenced from one sample in a study of control samples from healthy donors and cancer patients. Assay used: immunoSEQ multiplex PCR; TCRdb lists only in-frame clones, some missing. The table shows about 82,000 clones, with about 94% occurring only once. Sequenced material: blood. These TCRs come from a woman aged 18-29 years in good health.

The count of this clone is one. V and J are TRBV5-1 and TRBJ2-3, with a tentative D call TRBD2 (6 bases). This CDR3 has 14 residues. Trimming removed 6 bases from V and 0 bases from J, with 11 bases in between. Germline loops: CDR1 SGHRS, CDR2 YFSETQ. In DNA form, the CDR3 reads TGCGCCAGCACGGGACTGCCTAGCACAGATACGCAGTATTTT. This gives the protein CASTGLPSTDTQYF.

A few counts support this clone. The gene calls are TRBV5-4 and TRBJ2-1; no definite D call. The V end lost 0 bases, the J end lost 5 bases, and 6 bases lay between the germline ends. Germline V CDR1 and CDR2: SGHNT, YYREEE (reference sequence). The CDR3 runs to 13 residues. The CDR3: CASSLAAHNEQFF. The CDR3 nucleotides read TGTGCCAGCAGCTTGGCGGCCCACAATGAGCAGTTCTTC.

J is TRBJ1-1 and V is TRBV29-1; unclear D gene. V lost 3 bases to trimming and J lost 1 base, with 15 bases between them. Germline CDR1 SQVTM, CDR2 ANQGSEA. The CDR3 consists of 15 residues. The CDR3 sequence: CSVDLSIGRNTEAFF. The CDR3 region has the DNA TGCAGCGTTGATTTATCTATAGGACGGAACACTGAAGCTTTCTTT.

The chain employs TRBV5-1 and TRBJ1-5; weak D call: TRBD1 (6 bases). CDR1 is SGHRS, CDR2 YFSETQ, per germline. The CDR3 spans 14 residues. The V end was cut by 0 bases, the J end by 6 bases, with 10 bases between. CDR3 sequence (DNA): TGCGCCAGCAGCTTGGAAGGGGGAGGTCAGCCCCAGCATTTT. Protein sequence: CASSLEGGGQPQHF.

The sample holds a few counts of this clone. The J gene is TRBJ2-7, the V gene TRBV10-1; D remains unclear. Germline V lookup: CDR1 WNHNN, CDR2 SYGVQD (reference sequence). Trimming removed 2 bases from V and 7 bases from J, with 6 bases in between. The CDR3 has 11 amino acids. DNA for the CDR3: TGCGCCAGCAGTGAGGGCAGAGAGCAGTACTTC. It yields the protein CASSEGREQYF.

The rearrangement links TRBV14 to TRBJ1-3; D is unclear. Trimming removed 0 bases at V and 0 bases at J, with 6 bases between. The CDR3 totals 15 residues. Germline CDR1 is SGHDN and CDR2 is FVKESK. As DNA, the CDR3 is TGTGCCAGCAGCCAAGAGTTGATCTCTGGAAACACCATATATTTT. The encoded protein is CASSQELISGNTIYF.

The chain has TRBV10-3 and TRBJ2-7, with 8 bases identical to TRBD1. Germline CDR1 ENHRY, CDR2 SYGVKD. Trimming at V came to 8 bases and at J to 5 bases, leaving 5 bases not matched to a gene. This CDR3 comprises 12 residues. CDR3 sequence: CAISGGTNEQYF. For the CDR3, the DNA is TGTGCCATCTCAGGGGGCACGAACGAGCAGTACTTC.

The chain couples TRBV21-1 to TRBJ1-6. TRBV21-1 is shown as a pseudogene. This CDR3 contains 14 residues. The CDR3 DNA sequence: TGTGCCAGCAGCAAAGGATTCGGTGAACTACCCCTCCACTTT. Amino acid sequence: CASSKGFGELPLHF.

This rearrangement joins TRBV12-5 to TRBJ2-2, with D unresolved. CDR3 length: 12 residues. CDR1 and CDR2 (germline): LGHNT, FRNRAP. Trimming cost V 4 bases and J 5 bases, with 5 bases left between them. The CDR3 coding sequence is TGTGCTAGTGGTTCCAGGACCGGGGAGCTGTTTTTT. Its translation is CASGSRTGELFF.

In this sample, this clone turned up once. The chain uses TRBV15 and TRBJ2-2; D is unresolved. This CDR3 spans 12 amino acids. V was pared by 4 bases and J by 4 bases, with 4 bases between. CDR1 is LNHNV and CDR2 is YYDKDF in the germline V gene (reference sequence). Here the CDR3 DNA reads TGTGCCACCAGCACCAGCACCGGGGAGCTGTTTTTT. It specifies CATSTSTGELFF.

The chain is built from TRBV29-1 and TRBJ1-1; a weak D match, TRBD1 (5 bases). V lost 5 bases, J lost 1 base, and 11 bases lay in between. The CDR3 has 13 amino acids. Germline CDR1 SQVTM, CDR2 ANQGSEA. Here the CDR3 reads CSVQPTGNTEAFF. As DNA, the CDR3 is TGCAGCGTTCAACCAACAGGGAACACTGAAGCTTTCTTT.

This chain connects TRBV5-1 to TRBJ1-5; 7 bases align to TRBD1. The V and J ends lost 2 bases and 7 bases, in that order; junction bases with no gene match: 9. CDR3 size: 15 residues. Germline loops: CDR1 SGHRS, CDR2 YFSETQ. The CDR3 protein is CASSFGTDKTQPQHF. CDR3 nucleotides: TGCGCCAGCAGCTTCGGGACAGATAAAACACAGCCCCAGCATTTT.

The chain links TRBV28 to TRBJ1-5; D unclear. V was shortened by 7 bases and J by 1 base, with 11 bases between the two germline ends. There are 14 residues in the CDR3. The germline gives CDR1 MDHEN, CDR2 SYDVKM. This CDR3 reads CASTSTGSNQPQHF. CDR3 sequence (DNA): TGTGCCAGCACCTCGACGGGGAGCAATCAGCCCCAGCATTTT.

The genes are TRBV4-3 and TRBJ2-7, with D tentatively TRBD1 (5 bases). There are 16 residues in the CDR3. The V end lost 11 bases, the J end lost 3 bases, and 26 bases lay between the germline ends. Germline V gives CDR1 LGHNA, CDR2 YSLEER. The CDR3 region has the DNA TGCGCCTCACATAGGGCCAGGGCAAACGGATGCTACGAGCAGTACTTC. The encoded protein is CASHRARANGCYEQYF.